These 4 T cell receptor beta chains originate from one sample sequenced in a study of blood T cell repertoires in COVID-19 (dated by TCRdb to about 2020). The protocol used for the library was the immunoSEQ multiplex PCR assay. As stored in TCRdb, this immuneACCESS dataset retains in-frame rearrangements with V and J assigned. A fraction of the clones does not appear; measured against another copy, unresolved V genes explain less than half of the discrepancy, and the remainder lacks a known reason. The sample has a few hundred thousand clones on record, approximately 84% of them singletons. Around 3% of the sample is taken by the ten largest. Sequencing used peripheral blood. These receptors all stem from a woman in her thirties who had recovered from COVID-19.

The V call is TRBV5-4, the J call TRBJ1-6, with 10 bases that match TRBD1. Trimming took 1 base from V and 9 from J; bases not matched to a gene: 4. This CDR3 is 15 amino acids long. Germline-derived CDR1 and CDR2 are SGHNT and YYREEE (reference sequence). CDR3 in DNA: TGTGCCAGCAGCTTGCGAGACAGGGGGCCTTCACCCCTCCACTTT. Translated: CASSLRDRGPSPLHF.

The rearrangement links TRBV25-1 to TRBJ2-1; D may be TRBD2 (5 bases). V lost 3 bases to trimming and J lost 7 bases, with 13 bases between them. The CDR3 length is 14 residues. Germline V gene data show CDR1 as MGHDK and CDR2 as SYGVNS. Here the CDR3 DNA reads TGTGCCAGCAGTGATAGCGTCATATTAAATGAGCAGTTCTTC. Translating gives CASSDSVILNEQFF.

The rearrangement links TRBV6-6 to TRBJ2-3, with 9 bases fitting TRBD2. Trimming at V came to 5 bases and at J to 0 bases, leaving 9 bases not matched to a gene. The CDR3 length is 17 residues. Germline CDR1 is MNHNY and CDR2 is SVGAGI (reference sequence). The CDR3 here is CASSRSSAGGSTDTQYF. The CDR3 nucleotides are TGTGCCAGCAGTCGATCATCAGCGGGAGGAAGCACAGATACGCAGTATTTT.

The gene calls are TRBV28 and TRBJ2-1; D ambiguous. V dropped 4 bases and J dropped 7 bases, with 11 bases sitting between them. The CDR3 contains 13 residues. Germline CDR1 MDHEN, CDR2 SYDVKM. CDR3 bases: TGTGCCAGCAGTTCACAGCCCCTAAATGAGCAGTTCTTC. It encodes CASSSQPLNEQFF.